This T cell receptor (beta chain) is drawn from a study of monozygotic twins with inflammatory bowel disease (dated by TCRdb to about 2019). Some background on the complete study: The complete study included 28 monozygotic twin pairs: 19 IBD-discordant Danish pairs and nine German pairs, of which four were IBD-concordant and five were IBD-discordant. Within discordant pairs, disease-associated traits were sought mainly by comparing IBD patients with their genetically identical healthy co-twins. Each individual had, on average, about 151 000 unique TCRalpha sequences and 181 000 unique TCRbeta sequences available for analysis.

From each donor, an approximately 2.3 ml peripheral blood sample was collected into PAXgene tubes and kept at -80 degrees C. Without any T cell sorting, total RNA was extracted from whole blood using the PAXgene blood miRNA kit on an automated QIAcube. Peripheral blood from monozygotic twin pairs who were concordant or discordant for inflammatory bowel disease underwent deep TCRalpha and TCRbeta repertoire profiling using unique molecular barcoding. Smoking habits were recorded for all twin pairs, with individuals classified as current, former or never smokers. The CDR3 contains 12 residues, cysteine and phenylalanine counted. The record lacks a DNA sequence. CDR1 and CDR2 (MNHEY, SVGAGI) derive from the germline V gene. Concerning this clonotype: Its antigen has not been determined.

The library was obtained by 5' RACE. The input for every TCR library was roughly 3,300 ng of total RNA. cDNA was synthesized with SMARTScribe reverse transcriptase in eight separate reactions per sample. During cDNA synthesis, template switching was used to introduce unique molecular identifiers that contained a 6-nucleotide sample barcode. Amplification of TCRalpha and TCRbeta cDNA involved two nested PCRs of approximately 16 and 9 cycles, and each PCR was followed by bead purification. Before amplification, cDNA was treated with uracil DNA-glycosylase and purified using the QIAquick PCR purification kit. The second PCR added Illumina TruSeq-compatible adapters along with sample-specific barcodes. TapeStation and Qubit were used to check library quality and concentration, and 5 to 6.5 ng of each library was pooled. Pooled libraries were sequenced on an Illumina HiSeq2500 single-index Rapid Run with 2 x 100 bp reads and custom sequencing primers. As for the original processing: MiGEC version 1.2.6 was used for UMI-based consensus assembly to correct PCR and sequencing errors. MiXCR version 2.1.1 was used for V(D)J alignment, clonotype assembly and CDR3 extraction. To normalise gene usage, clonotype sharing and MAIT/NKT TCR abundance, the top 1000, 10 000 and 20 000 clonotypes in each sample were analysed. After downsampling to 27 000 UMIs, diversity was calculated as the inverse Simpson index using the vegan R package. Statistical testing used paired Mann-Whitney U tests on the discordant twin pairs and applied Benjamini-Hochberg correction for multiple testing. After the reads were reprocessed by TCRdb, one entry was made per CDR3 protein sequence, with no DNA. The V and J calls and clone size are TCRdb's, not the authors'. The record for this sample contains 350,000 to 400,000 distinct CDR3 sequences. 2% to 3% of the sample rests with the top ten.

What the authors observed across the whole study: The analysis was unable to tell apart different T cell subtypes. The results gave no support for a single strong signal or clonotype linked to IBD. IBD patients shared fewer clonotypes with other individuals than healthy twins did, most markedly in patients showing signs of disease activity. A decrease in TCRbeta repertoire diversity, as measured by inverse Simpson index, was observed in IBD patients compared with their healthy co-twins. Differing immunosuppressive treatments among patients may have added background noise and inter-individual variability to the repertoires. Repertoire similarity did not differ between concordant and discordant twins, which could be due to limited statistical power.

Recombination connected TRBV6-5 to TRBJ1-2; TCRdb selects TRBD1, and the lack of DNA leaves this call unchecked. The sample consisted of blood. This clonotype was sampled from a human donor with ulcerative colitis or Crohn's disease, or a healthy co-twin of an affected twin (not recorded which). CDR3 reads: CASSYQGYGYTF.